This T cell receptor (beta chain) was sequenced for a study of T cell repertoires in cytomegalovirus infection. Overall study context: Based on public TCR beta signatures, there were indications of CMV infection and of a matching HLA type. Overall study results and limits: Cumulative frequency of public TCR beta families picked out carriers of CMV plus the relevant HLA. In two of eight donors, the top clonotype was HLA-C-restricted CMV-specific.

This clonotype was found a few times. Its specificity is not known. TCRdb redid the calling of the reads with MiXCR, one entry per CDR3 protein. Here the sample spans approximately 630,000 distinct CDR3 sequences, approximately 24% being singletons. The CDR3 has 14 residues. V was clipped by 5 bases and J by 9 bases; unmatched bases: 7. The V gene's germline CDR1 is SGHAT and CDR2 FQNNGV. This sequence originates from a human donor in good health (CMV status not recorded). Some clones in this sample may be carry-over from other donors' samples. The chain uses TRBV11-2 and TRBJ2-1, with TRBD2 matching 10 bases. Sequencing was done on a sample of CD8+ T cells from PBMCs. The CDR3 coding sequence is TGTGCCAGCAGCGCCGTGAGCGGGGGGGGTGAGCAGTTCTTC. Translation gives CASSAVSGGGEQFF.